The T cell receptor beta chain described here comes from a study of regulatory T cells in long-lasting Graves disease. The study's findings and limits: Researchers reported studying only peripheral blood, not thyroid tissue.

Time point specified: newly diagnosed GD, antithyroid drugs for less than 3 months. Generation of the TCR library employed RNA extracted from PBMCs. Arm-PCR of CDR3 regions with iRepertoire HTBI primers generated TCR beta libraries. TCRdb analysed the multiplex PCR reads with MiXCR anew, one entry per CDR3 protein. This sample yields hundreds of thousands of distinct CDR3 sequences, of which less than 20% are seen a single time; 18% belongs to the top ten. In germline, CDR1 is SGDLS, CDR2 YYNGEE. The V end lost 1 base, the J end lost 0 bases, and 10 bases lay between the germline ends. This CDR3 is built from 15 residues. Concerning this clonotype: Antigen: not known.

The data were also submitted as part of a second study, on T cells in Graves' hyperthyroidism and ophthalmopathy. That report adds: Each patient was aged 18 to 65 and had newly diagnosed hyperthyroidism of under 2 months' duration. The HTBI primer set drove a first-round RT-PCR of the TCR CDR3. Most expanded thyroid clonotypes above 0.001 recurred in blood.

The clonotype originates from a woman aged 25-40 years with Graves disease. The chain has TRBV9 and TRBJ2-5; weak D call: TRBD2 (5 bases). The starting material was peripheral blood mononuclear cells (PBMCs), obtained at new diagnosis, from a patient treated with antithyroid drugs. DNA for the CDR3: TGTGCCAGCAGCGTAATACCGGGAAACCAAGAGACCCAGTACTTC. Amino acid sequence: CASSVIPGNQETQYF.